A selection of T cell receptor beta chains follows, all from one sample in a study of shared clonotypes between healthy human individuals. The repertoire was sequenced with immunoSEQ multiplex PCR; TCRdb's copy has only in-frame clones and lacks some. The table records a few million clones, roughly 92% of them present only once. The material sequenced was naive CD4+ T cells from PBMCs. Receptors originate from a man aged 18 to 35 in good health. Some clones in this sample may be carry-over from other donors' samples. Each CDR3 is given with its conserved first and last residue. Fields, in order: D gene, clone size, J gene, V gene, CDR3 protein, CDR3 DNA. A D gene is named only where the DNA matches it firmly. Size is stated for part of the rows, as once, few or many counts, or as a class when the clone is expanded.

NA,NA,TRBJ1-3,TRBV7-9,CASSLGSPGNTIYF,TGTGCCAGCAGCTTAGGCAGCCCTGGAAACACCATATATTTT
NA,NA,TRBJ1-5,TRBV19,CASSIVSGIQPQHF,TGTGCCAGTAGTATAGTGTCGGGGATTCAGCCCCAGCATTTT
TRBD2,NA,TRBJ2-3,TRBV7-9,CASSLALAEGVSTDTQYF,TGTGCCAGCAGCCTTGCGCTAGCGGAAGGAGTAAGCACAGATACGCAGTATTTT
TRBD1,once,TRBJ2-7,TRBV7-8,CASSEETGTASYEQYF,TGTGCCAGCAGCGAAGAGACCGGGACAGCTTCCTACGAGCAGTACTTC
NA,NA,TRBJ1-4,TRBV5-1,CASSLEGRTNEKLFF,TGCGCCAGCAGCTTGGAAGGCAGGACGAATGAAAAACTGTTTTTT
NA,NA,TRBJ2-5,TRBV20-1,CSAGSQETQYF,TGCAGTGCGGGAAGTCAAGAGACCCAGTACTTC
TRBD1,NA,TRBJ2-5,TRBV18,CASSPGTGETQYF,TGTGCCAGCTCACCGGGGACAGGAGAGACCCAGTACTTC
NA,NA,TRBJ2-2,TRBV5-4,CASSLVDTGELFF,TGTGCCAGCAGCTTGGTTGACACCGGGGAGCTGTTTTTT
NA,NA,TRBJ1-1,TRBV4-1,CASSHTIIGGTEAFF,TGCGCCAGCAGCCACACTATAATCGGGGGGACTGAAGCTTTCTTT
TRBD2,NA,TRBJ2-2,TRBV14,CASSRTSGSGNTGELFF,TGTGCCAGCAGCCGGACTAGCGGGAGCGGGAACACCGGGGAGCTGTTTTTT
NA,NA,TRBJ1-1,TRBV18,CASSPRDSRGSTEAFF,TGTGCCAGCTCACCGCGGGACTCAAGAGGGTCCACTGAAGCTTTCTTT
NA,NA,TRBJ2-1,TRBV10-1,CASSETPQAYNEQFF,TGCGCCAGCAGTGAAACCCCGCAGGCGTATAATGAGCAGTTCTTC
NA,NA,TRBJ2-1,TRBV28,CASSSYNEQFF,TGTGCCAGCAGCTCGTACAATGAGCAGTTCTTC
TRBD2,NA,TRBJ2-3,TRBV15,CAIRPSGRSTDTQYF,TGTGCCATACGACCTAGCGGGAGAAGCACAGATACGCAGTATTTT
NA,NA,TRBJ1-5,TRBV6-5,CASSYSQGRNQPQHF,TGTGCCAGCAGCTACTCGCAGGGCCGAAATCAGCCCCAGCATTTT
NA,NA,TRBJ2-7,TRBV9,CASIGEHHYEQYF,TGTGCCAGCATAGGAGAGCACCACTACGAGCAGTACTTC